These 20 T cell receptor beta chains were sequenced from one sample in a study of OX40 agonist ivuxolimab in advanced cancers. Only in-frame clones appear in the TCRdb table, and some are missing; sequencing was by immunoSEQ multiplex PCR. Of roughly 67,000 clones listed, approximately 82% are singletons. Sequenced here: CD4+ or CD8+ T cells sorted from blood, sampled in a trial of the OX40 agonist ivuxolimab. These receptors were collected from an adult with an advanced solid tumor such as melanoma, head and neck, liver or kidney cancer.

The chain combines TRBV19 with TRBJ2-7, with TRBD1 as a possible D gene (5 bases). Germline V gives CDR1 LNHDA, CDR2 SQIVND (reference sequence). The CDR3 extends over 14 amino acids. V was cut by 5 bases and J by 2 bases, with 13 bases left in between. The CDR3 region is CASSRSLTAYEQYF. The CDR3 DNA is TGTGCCAGTAGTCGCTCTCTGACAGCCTACGAGCAGTACTTC.

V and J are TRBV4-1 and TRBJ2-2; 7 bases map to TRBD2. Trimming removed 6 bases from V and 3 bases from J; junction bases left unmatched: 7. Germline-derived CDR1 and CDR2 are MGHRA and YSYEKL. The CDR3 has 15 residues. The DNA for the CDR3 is TGCGCCAGCAGGAAGAAGGGAGGGGACACCGGGGAGCTGTTTTTT. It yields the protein CASRKKGGDTGELFF.

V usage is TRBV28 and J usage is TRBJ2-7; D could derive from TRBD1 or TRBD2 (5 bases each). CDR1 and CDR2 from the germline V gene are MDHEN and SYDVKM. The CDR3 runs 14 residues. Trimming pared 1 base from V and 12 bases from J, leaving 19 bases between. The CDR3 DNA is TGTGCCAGCAGTTTATCGGCGCTCCGGGGCCGGGGGTACTTC. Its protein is CASSLSALRGRGYF.

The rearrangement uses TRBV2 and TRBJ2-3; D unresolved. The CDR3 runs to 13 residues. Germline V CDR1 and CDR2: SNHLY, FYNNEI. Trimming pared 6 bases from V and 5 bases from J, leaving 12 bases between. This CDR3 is CASRPDEGDTQYF. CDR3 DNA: TGTGCCAGCAGGCCAGACGAAGGAGATACGCAGTATTTT.

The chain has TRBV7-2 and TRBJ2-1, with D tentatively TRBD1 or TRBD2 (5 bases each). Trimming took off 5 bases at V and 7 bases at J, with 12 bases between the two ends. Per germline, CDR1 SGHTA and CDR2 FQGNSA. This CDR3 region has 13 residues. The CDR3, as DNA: TGTGCCAGCAGCGAGGGACCGTCGAATGAGCAGTTCTTC. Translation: CASSEGPSNEQFF.

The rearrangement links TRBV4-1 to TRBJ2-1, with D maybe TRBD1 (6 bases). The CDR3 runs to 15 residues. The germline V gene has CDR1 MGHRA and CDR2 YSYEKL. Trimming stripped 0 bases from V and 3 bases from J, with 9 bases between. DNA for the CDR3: TGCGCCAGCAGCCAAGAGGGGACAAGCTACAATGAGCAGTTCTTC. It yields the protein CASSQEGTSYNEQFF.

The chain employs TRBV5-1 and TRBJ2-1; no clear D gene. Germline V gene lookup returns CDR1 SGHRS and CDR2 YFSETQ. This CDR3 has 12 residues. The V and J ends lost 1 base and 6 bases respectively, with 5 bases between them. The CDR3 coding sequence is TGCGCCAGCAGCTTGCTGCGCAATGAGCAGTTCTTC. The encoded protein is CASSLLRNEQFF.

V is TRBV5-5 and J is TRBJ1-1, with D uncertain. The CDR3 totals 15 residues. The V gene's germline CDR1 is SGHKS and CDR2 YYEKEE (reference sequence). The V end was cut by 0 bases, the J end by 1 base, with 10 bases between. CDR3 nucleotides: TGTGCCAGCAGCTTGGCCTCGGGAGAGAACACTGAAGCTTTCTTT. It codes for CASSLASGENTEAFF.

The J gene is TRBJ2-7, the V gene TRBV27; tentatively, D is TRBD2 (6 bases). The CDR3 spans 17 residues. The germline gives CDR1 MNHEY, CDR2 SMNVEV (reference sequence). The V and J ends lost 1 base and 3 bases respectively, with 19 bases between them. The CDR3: CASSLYGVGSGIYEQYF. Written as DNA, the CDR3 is TGTGCCAGCAGTTTATATGGGGTAGGTAGCGGCATCTACGAGCAGTACTTC.

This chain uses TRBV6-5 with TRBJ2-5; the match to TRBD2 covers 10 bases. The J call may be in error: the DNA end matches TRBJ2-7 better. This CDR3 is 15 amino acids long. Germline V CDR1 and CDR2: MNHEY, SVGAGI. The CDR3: CASSYLTSGSYEQYF. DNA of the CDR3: TGTGCCAGCAGTTATTTGACTAGCGGGTCCTACGAGCAGTACTTC.

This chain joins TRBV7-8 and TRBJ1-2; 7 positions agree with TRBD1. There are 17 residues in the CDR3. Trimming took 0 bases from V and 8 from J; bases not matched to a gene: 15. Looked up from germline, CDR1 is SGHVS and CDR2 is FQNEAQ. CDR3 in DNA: TGTGCCAGCAGCTTAGCGCCTGGACGGGACAGCTTATGGGGCTACACCTTC. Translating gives CASSLAPGRDSLWGYTF.

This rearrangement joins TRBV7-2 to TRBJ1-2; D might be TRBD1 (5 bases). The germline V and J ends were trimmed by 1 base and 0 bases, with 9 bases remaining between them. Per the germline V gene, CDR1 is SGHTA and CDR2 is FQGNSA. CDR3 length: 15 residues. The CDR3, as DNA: TGTGCCAGCAGCTTAGGCCAGGGTTCTAACTATGGCTACACCTTC. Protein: CASSLGQGSNYGYTF.

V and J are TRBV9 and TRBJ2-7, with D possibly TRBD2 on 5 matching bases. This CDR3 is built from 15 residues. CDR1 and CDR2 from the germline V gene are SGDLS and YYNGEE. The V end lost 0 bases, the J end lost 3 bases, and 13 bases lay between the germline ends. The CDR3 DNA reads TGTGCCAGCAGCGTAGAGGCGGGCCCCTACTACGAGCAGTACTTC. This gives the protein CASSVEAGPYYEQYF.

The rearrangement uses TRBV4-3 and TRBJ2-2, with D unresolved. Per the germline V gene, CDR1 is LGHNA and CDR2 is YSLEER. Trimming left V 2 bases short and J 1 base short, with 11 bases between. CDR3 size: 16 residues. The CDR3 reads CASSQRADLNTGELFF. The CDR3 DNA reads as TGCGCCAGCAGCCAAAGAGCAGACTTGAACACCGGGGAGCTGTTTTTT.

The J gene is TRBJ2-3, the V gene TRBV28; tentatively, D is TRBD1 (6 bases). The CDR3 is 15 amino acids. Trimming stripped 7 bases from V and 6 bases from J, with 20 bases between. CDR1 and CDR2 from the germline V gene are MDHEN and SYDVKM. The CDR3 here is CASTPPTGHTDTQYF. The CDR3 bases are TGTGCCAGCACCCCCCCCACAGGGCACACCGATACGCAGTATTTT.

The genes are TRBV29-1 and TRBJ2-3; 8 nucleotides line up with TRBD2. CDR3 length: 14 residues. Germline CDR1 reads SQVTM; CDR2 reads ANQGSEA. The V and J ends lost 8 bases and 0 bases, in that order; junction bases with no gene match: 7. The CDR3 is CSTGGGLSTDTQYF. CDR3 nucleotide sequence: TGCAGCACGGGAGGGGGGCTAAGCACAGATACGCAGTATTTT.

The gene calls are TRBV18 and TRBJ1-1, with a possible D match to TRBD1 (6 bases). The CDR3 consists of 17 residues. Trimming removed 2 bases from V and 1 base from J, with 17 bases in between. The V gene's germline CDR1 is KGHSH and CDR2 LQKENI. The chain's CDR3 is CASSPVGGGLANTEAFF. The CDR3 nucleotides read TGTGCCAGCTCACCAGTCGGGGGGGGCTTGGCGAACACTGAAGCTTTCTTT.

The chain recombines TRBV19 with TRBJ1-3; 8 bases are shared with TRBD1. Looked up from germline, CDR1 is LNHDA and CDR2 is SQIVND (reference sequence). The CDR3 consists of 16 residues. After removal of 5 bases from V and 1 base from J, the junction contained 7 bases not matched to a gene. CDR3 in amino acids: CASSSRGRVSGNTIYF. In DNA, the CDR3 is TGTGCCAGTAGTTCCAGGGGGCGAGTGTCTGGAAACACCATATATTTT.

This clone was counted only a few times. In DNA, the CDR3 is TGTGCCATCAGGCAGAGCCCGGGACTAGCGGGACAAGATACGCAGTATTTT. Protein product: CAIRQSPGLAGQDTQYF. This chain links TRBV10-3 with TRBJ2-3; 13 bases fit TRBD2. The CDR3 spans 17 residues. V shed 6 bases and J 5 bases; nucleotides not matched to a gene: 11. Germline CDR1 and CDR2: ENHRY and SYGVKD.

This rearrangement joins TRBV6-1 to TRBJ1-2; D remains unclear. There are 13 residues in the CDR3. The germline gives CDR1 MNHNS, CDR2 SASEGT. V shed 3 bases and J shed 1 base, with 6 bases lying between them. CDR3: CASSESGNYGYTF. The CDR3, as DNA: TGTGCCAGCAGTGAGAGTGGTAACTATGGCTACACCTTC.